These 9 T cell receptor beta chains share one sample of origin, sequenced in a study of T cells in Graves' hyperthyroidism and ophthalmopathy. Regions amplified from RNA transcripts were the TCR beta CDR3 regions. In the first-round RT-PCR of the TCR CDR3, the HTBI primer set was used. One entry per CDR3 protein, called by TCRdb with MiXCR from the multiplex PCR reads. This table holds about 600,000 distinct CDR3 sequences, 16% found once. The sample was blood. Receptors were obtained from a woman between 40 and 55 years old with Graves' ophthalmopathy.

This clonotype has ten or more counts. In DNA form, the CDR3 reads TGTGCCAGCAGGGCTAGGGAAGAGGCTGAAAAACTGTTTTTT. The encoded protein is CASRAREEAEKLFF. The chain recombines TRBV12-3 or TRBV12-4 with TRBJ1-4; D gene ambiguous. The CDR3 is made up of 14 amino acids. The ends were cut back, 6 bases at V and 7 bases at J, with 15 bases in the middle.

The gene calls are TRBV28 and TRBJ1-2, with 10 bases identical to TRBD1. The germline V gene encodes CDR1 MDHEN and CDR2 SYDVKM. CDR3 length: 16 amino acids. J gave up 4 bases and V 5 bases, and 10 bases lay outside the gene matches. In nucleotides, the CDR3 is TGTGCCAGCAGTCGAAGACAGGGGGCCCTGACCTATGGCTACACCTTC. This sequence encodes CASSRRQGALTYGYTF.

This chain uses TRBV6-1 with TRBJ2-2; 7 bases are a match to TRBD2. Germline CDR1 MNHNS, CDR2 SASEGT. The junction had 12 bases not matched to a gene; V was cut back by 10 bases and J by 4 bases. This CDR3 contains 15 residues. The CDR3 DNA is TGTGCCACAGGCTGGGGGACTATAATCACCGGGGAGCTGTTTTTT. Protein sequence: CATGWGTIITGELFF.

The rearrangement uses TRBV2 and TRBJ1-1; 8 nucleotides match TRBD1. V was clipped by 5 bases and J by 4 bases; unmatched bases: 6. The CDR3 is 14 amino acids. Germline loops: CDR1 SNHLY, CDR2 FYNNEI. Here the CDR3 DNA reads TGTGCCAGCAGTATCAGGGGGCTCGGCACTGAAGCTTTCTTT. Encoded protein: CASSIRGLGTEAFF. Full variable domain (outside the CDR3, taken from reference TRBV2 and TRBJ1-1): EPEVTQTPSHQVTQMGQEVILRCVPISNHLYFYWYRQILGQKVEFLVSFYNNEISEKSEIFDDQFSVERPDGSNFTLKIRSTKLEDSAMYFCASSIRGLGTEAFFGQGTRLTVV.

This sequence joins TRBV6-1 and TRBJ1-5; a possible D gene is TRBD1 (5 bases). With 6 bases removed from V and 0 bases from J, the gap between germline ends came to 12 bases. This CDR3 region has 15 residues. Germline V lookup: CDR1 MNHNS, CDR2 SASEGT. CDR3 region: CASRGGTSSNQPQHF. CDR3 DNA: TGTGCCAGCAGGGGCGGGACGAGTAGCAATCAGCCCCAGCATTTT.

As to this clonotype: One end of the junction does not line up with germline, which may come from a read error. This chain uses TRBV6-1 with TRBJ1-2; possibly TRBD1 for D (6 bases). The length of the CDR3 is 15 residues. Germline assignment: CDR1 MNHNS and CDR2 SASEGT. The CDR3 bases are TGTGCCAGCAATGAAACCCTGGACAGAGACTATGGCTACACCTTC. Amino acids: CASNETLDRDYGYTF.

The table lists this clonotype with many counts. The genes are TRBV6-1 and TRBJ1-1; a possible D gene is TRBD1 (5 bases). The CDR3 is 15 amino acids. The V end lost 5 bases, the J end lost 1 base, and 14 bases lay between the germline ends. From germline, CDR1 is MNHNS and CDR2 SASEGT. For the CDR3, the DNA is TGTGCCAGCAGTTATGGGGCAGTGTCGAACACTGAAGCTTTCTTT. Translation: CASSYGAVSNTEAFF.

The chain employs TRBV30 and TRBJ2-7, with TRBD1 identical over 10 bases. Per germline, CDR1 GTSNPN and CDR2 SVGIG (reference sequence). This CDR3 is 15 amino acids long. V was pared by 3 bases and J by 6 bases, with 11 bases of the junction left unmatched. The CDR3 nucleotides are TGTGCCTGGAGGGCGGGACAGGGGAATTACGGCGAGCAGTACTTC. Encoded protein: CAWRAGQGNYGEQYF.

Many counts were recorded for this clonotype. The V gene is TRBV28, the J gene TRBJ2-1, with D uncertain. The germline V gene encodes CDR1 MDHEN and CDR2 SYDVKM. Trimming left V 8 bases short and J 9 bases short, with 14 bases between. The CDR3 is made up of 12 amino acids. CDR3 bases: TGTGCCAGCGGTCCGAAGGTTGTTGAGCAGTTCTTC. Its translation: CASGPKVVEQFF.